Below, one TCR beta chain is given with its context. Its antigen is currently unknown. The data originate from a study of T cell clones after liver transplantation. About the study: Without induction therapy, subjects received standard immunosuppression until 12-24 months post-transplant. Draws occurred before transplant, before withdrawal, and after complete or failed withdrawal. Study-level results: Circulating graft-donor-reactive CD4 TCRbeta sequences fell significantly post-transplant in 5 of 8 subjects.

V was cut by 1 base and J by 10 bases, with 9 bases left in between. The CDR3 length is 12 residues. Germline CDR1 and CDR2: SGDLS and YYNGEE. Sequenced by immunoSEQ multiplex PCR; TCRdb stores in-frame clones only, minus some. The repertoire holds some 110,000 clones, 75% to 90% seen once, with roughly 0.9% in the top ten. The genes are TRBV9 and TRBJ2-1; D may be TRBD2 (6 bases). The source was CD4+ T cells from blood, collected before liver transplant. The sequence was collected from a human donor who received a liver transplant. The CDR3 region has the DNA TGTGCCAGCAGCGTAAGGGAGGTGGAGCAGTTCTTC. Its translation: CASSVREVEQFF.